These T cell receptor beta chains were read from a single sample in a study of cytomegalovirus exposure and HLA in healthy donors. The protocol was immunoSEQ multiplex PCR, while the TCRdb copy is restricted to in-frame clones and leaves out a portion. This table has about 64,000 clones, 75% to 90% appearing once. The specimen sequenced was PBMCs. These receptors were obtained from a woman aged 18-35 years in good health and CMV-seronegative. Each CDR3 is given with its conserved first and last residue. Fields, in order: clone size, D gene, V gene, J gene, CDR3 DNA, CDR3 protein. A D gene is named only where the DNA matches it firmly. Clone sizes are given selectively: once, few, many, or a class where the clone is expanded.

NA	NA	TRBV7-9	TRBJ2-7	TGTGCCAGCAGCCCAGACAGACTCGCCTACGAGCAGTACTTC	CASSPDRLAYEQYF
NA	NA	TRBV4-2	TRBJ2-7	TGTGCCAGCAGCCAACAGGGGAGCTACGAGCAGTACTTC	CASSQQGSYEQYF
NA	NA	TRBV6-5	TRBJ1-2	TGTGCCAGCAGTTACGCATTGGGCGGGGGTGGCTACACCTTC	CASSYALGGGGYTF
once	NA	TRBV2	TRBJ1-5	TGTGCCAGCAGTGAACTTCCGGGACAATATAGCAATCAGCCCCAGCATTTT	CASSELPGQYSNQPQHF
NA	TRBD1	TRBV4-1	TRBJ2-5	TGCGCCAGCAGAAAACGGACAGGACCACAAGAGACCCAGTACTTC	CASRKRTGPQETQYF
NA	TRBD1	TRBV5-3	TRBJ2-6	TGTGCCAGAAGCAGGACAGGGGGCGCGGGAAGGCAACTCGGCTGGACTGGGGCCAACGTCCTGACTTTC	CARSRTGGAGRQLGWTGANVLTF
NA	NA	TRBV4-3	TRBJ2-3	TGCGCCAGCAGCCAAGATGTTATAACTTCGGCAGGGGGGACCGATACGCAGTATTTT	CASSQDVITSAGGTDTQYF
few	NA	TRBV5-1	TRBJ1-2	TGCGCCAGCAGCTTGCTGCAGGGAACTAACTATGGCTACACCTTC	CASSLLQGTNYGYTF
NA	NA	TRBV6-5	TRBJ1-3	TGTGCCAGCAGTCGCATAGGGGCGCGAGGAAACACCATATATTTT	CASSRIGARGNTIYF
NA	TRBD1	TRBV4-1	TRBJ2-7	TGCGCCAGCAGCTTGGGACAGGGGGCTTACGAGCAGTACTTC	CASSLGQGAYEQYF
once	NA	TRBV5-6	TRBJ1-2	TGTGCCAGCAGCCGGGGGGTGGCCGGTGGCTACACCTTC	CASSRGVAGGYTF
NA	TRBD2	TRBV15	TRBJ2-3	TGTGCCACCAGCCAGTCCGCGGGGGGCGCGGATACGCAGTATTTT	CATSQSAGGADTQYF